The clone carrying this TCR beta chain was counted a single time. How the authors handled the data: Reference gene primer amplification gave estimated nucleated cell counts. Assay: immunoSEQ multiplex PCR; the TCRdb copy retains only in-frame clones and omits some. The D gene and trimming were derived from the DNA, and the V and J assignments and clone size from that table. The sample carries 100,000 to 150,000 clones, around 82% recorded once. The entry originates in a study of blood T cell repertoires in COVID-19. Study context: Both acute and convalescent COVID-19 samples were obtained from the United States, Italy and Spain. PBMCs, B-cell-depleted T cells, or T cells provided the cDNA or gDNA that made up the material.

Per germline, CDR1 MNHEY and CDR2 SVGAGI. The length of the CDR3 is 14 residues. The V and J ends lost 6 bases and 2 bases respectively, with 13 bases between them. The genes are TRBV6-5 and TRBJ1-2; D is possibly TRBD1 (5 bases). The sequence came from a human donor in a cohort sampled during active COVID-19. The sample consisted of peripheral blood. CDR3 bases: TGTGCCAGCAGGGCTAGACAGAGCAACTATGGCTACACCTTC. It codes for CASRARQSNYGYTF.